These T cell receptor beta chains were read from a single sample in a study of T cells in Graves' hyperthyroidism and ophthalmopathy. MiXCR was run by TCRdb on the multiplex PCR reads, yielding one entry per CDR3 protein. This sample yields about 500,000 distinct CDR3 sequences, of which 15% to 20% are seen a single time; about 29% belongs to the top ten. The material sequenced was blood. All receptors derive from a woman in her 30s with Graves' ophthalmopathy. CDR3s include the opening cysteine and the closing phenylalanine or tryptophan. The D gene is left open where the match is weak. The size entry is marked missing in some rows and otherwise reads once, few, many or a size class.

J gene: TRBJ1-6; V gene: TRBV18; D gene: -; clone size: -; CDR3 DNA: TGTGCCAGCTCGAACAGGAGCTCCTATAATTCACCCCTCCACTTT; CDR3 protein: CASSNRSSYNSPLHF
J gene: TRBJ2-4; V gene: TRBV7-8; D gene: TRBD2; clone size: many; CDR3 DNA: TGTGCCAGCAGCTTATATGGCGGGAGGGCCTCAGACAACATTCAGTACTTC; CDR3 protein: CASSLYGGRASDNIQYF
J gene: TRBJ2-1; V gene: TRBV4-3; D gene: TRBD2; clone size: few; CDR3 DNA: TGCGCCAGCAGCCAGATCGGGCTAGCGGGAGTTTATAGTGAGCAGTTCTTC; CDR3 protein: CASSQIGLAGVYSEQFF
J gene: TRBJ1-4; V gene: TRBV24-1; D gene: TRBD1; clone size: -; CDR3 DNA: TGTGCCACCAGTGACCGACAGGGTGGAGAATCGGAAAAACTGTTTTTT; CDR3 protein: CATSDRQGGESEKLFF
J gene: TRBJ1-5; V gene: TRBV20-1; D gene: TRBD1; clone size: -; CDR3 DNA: TGCAGTGCTAGAGGGGGGACAGCGAATCAGCCCCAGCATTTT; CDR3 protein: CSARGGTANQPQHF
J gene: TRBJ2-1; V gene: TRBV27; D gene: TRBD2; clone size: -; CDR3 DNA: TGTGCCAGCAGTTTCGGACTAGCGGCCCATGAGCAGTTCTTC; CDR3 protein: CASSFGLAAHEQFF
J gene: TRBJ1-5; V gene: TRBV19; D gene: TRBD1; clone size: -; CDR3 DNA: TGTGCCAGTAGTATACCCGGACAGGGGGCGAGACAGCCCCAGCATTTT; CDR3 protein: CASSIPGQGARQPQHF
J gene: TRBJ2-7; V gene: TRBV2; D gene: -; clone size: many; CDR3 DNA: TGTGCCAGCAGCCCCGGACCGGGACAAGGCTACGAGCAGTACTTC; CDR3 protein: CASSPGPGQGYEQYF
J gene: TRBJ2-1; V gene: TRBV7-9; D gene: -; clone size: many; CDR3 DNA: TGTGCCAGCAGCTTAAATATCGATGAGCAGTTCTTC; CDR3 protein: CASSLNIDEQFF
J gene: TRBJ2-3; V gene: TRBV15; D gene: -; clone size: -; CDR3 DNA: TGTGCCACCAGCAGAGGGTGGGATACGCAGTATTTT; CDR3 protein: CATSRGWDTQYF
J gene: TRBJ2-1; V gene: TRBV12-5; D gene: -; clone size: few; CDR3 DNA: TGTGCTAGTGGTTTGGGACCACTAGGCAATGAGCAGTTCTTC; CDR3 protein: CASGLGPLGNEQFF
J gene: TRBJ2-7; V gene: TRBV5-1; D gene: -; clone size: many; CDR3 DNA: TGCGCCAGCAGCTTGTCTCAACGGGGACGGGGCTACGAGCAGTACTTC; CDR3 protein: CASSLSQRGRGYEQYF
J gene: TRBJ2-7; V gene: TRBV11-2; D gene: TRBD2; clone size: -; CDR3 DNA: TGTGCCAGCAGCCCCATTTTTGGGGGGGGGCAGTACTTC; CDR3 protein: CASSPIFGGGQYF
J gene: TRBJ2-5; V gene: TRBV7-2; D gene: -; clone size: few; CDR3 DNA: TGTGCCAGCAGTGATGCCGGGGCCCAGTACTTC; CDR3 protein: CASSDAGAQYF
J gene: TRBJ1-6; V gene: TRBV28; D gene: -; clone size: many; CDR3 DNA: TGTGCCAGCAGTTTTCTTAATTCACCCCTCCACTTT; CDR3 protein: CASSFLNSPLHF
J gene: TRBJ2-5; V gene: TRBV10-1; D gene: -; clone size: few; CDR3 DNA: TGCGCCAGCAGTGAGTCGGGGGGGCCGTCCCAAGAGACCCAGTACTTC; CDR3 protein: CASSESGGPSQETQYF
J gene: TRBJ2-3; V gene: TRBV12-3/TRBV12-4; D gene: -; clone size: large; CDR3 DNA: TGTGCCAGCAGTTTGGTCGAAGTCGATACGCAGTATTTT; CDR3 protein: CASSLVEVDTQYF
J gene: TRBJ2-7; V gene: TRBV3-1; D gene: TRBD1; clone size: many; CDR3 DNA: TGTGCCAGCAGCCACAGGACAGGATCATCCGAGCAGTACTTC; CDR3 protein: CASSHRTGSSEQYF
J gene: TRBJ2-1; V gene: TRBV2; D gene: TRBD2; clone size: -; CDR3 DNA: TGTGCCAGCAGTGACCTAGCGGGAGCTAATGAGCAGTTCTTC; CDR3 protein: CASSDLAGANEQFF
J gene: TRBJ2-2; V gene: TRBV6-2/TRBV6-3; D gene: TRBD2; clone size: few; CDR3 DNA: TGTGCCAGCAGTTACTCGATTTCGGGGGGAGCCACCGGGGAGCTGTTTTTT; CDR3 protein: CASSYSISGGATGELFF
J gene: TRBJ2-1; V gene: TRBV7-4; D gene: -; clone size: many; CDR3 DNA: TGTGCCAGCGGAGGGGTAAAGATGGTTCCCAATGAGCAGTTCTTC; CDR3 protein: CASGGVKMVPNEQFF
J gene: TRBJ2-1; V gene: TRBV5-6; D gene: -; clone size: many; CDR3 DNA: TGTGCCAGCAGCCTCCGACACGGCGAGCAGTTCTTC; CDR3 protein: CASSLRHGEQFF
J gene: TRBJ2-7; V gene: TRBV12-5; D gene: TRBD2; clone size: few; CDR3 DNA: TGTGCTAGTCCACTAGCGGGAGGATACGAGCAGTACTTC; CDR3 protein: CASPLAGGYEQYF
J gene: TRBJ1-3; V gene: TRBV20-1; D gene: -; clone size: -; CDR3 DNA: TGCAGTGCTAGAGTCTGGCCTGGAAACACCATATATTTT; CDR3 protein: CSARVWPGNTIYF
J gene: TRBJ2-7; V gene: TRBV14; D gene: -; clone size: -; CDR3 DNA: TGTGCCAGCAGCCTCCAGTCCCCTTACGAGCAGTACTTC; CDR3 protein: CASSLQSPYEQYF
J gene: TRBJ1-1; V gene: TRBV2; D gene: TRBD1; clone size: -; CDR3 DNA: TGTGCCAGCAACTCCAGGGGGGGTCGCGCTGAAGCTTTCTTT; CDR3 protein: CASNSRGGRAEAFF
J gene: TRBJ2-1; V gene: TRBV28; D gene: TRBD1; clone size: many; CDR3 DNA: TGTGCCAGCAGTGACGACGGGACAGGGATCGGCTCCTACAATGAGCAGTTCTTC; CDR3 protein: CASSDDGTGIGSYNEQFF
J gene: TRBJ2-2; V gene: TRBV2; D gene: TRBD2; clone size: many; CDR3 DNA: TGTGCCAGCAGTGTTGGGCTAGCGGGGGGAACGGGGGAGCTGTTTTTT; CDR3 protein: CASSVGLAGGTGELFF
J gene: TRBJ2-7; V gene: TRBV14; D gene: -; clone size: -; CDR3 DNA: TGTGCCAGCAGCCCCTACAGGACAGAGGAAAGATACGAGCAGTACTTC; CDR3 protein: CASSPYRTEERYEQYF
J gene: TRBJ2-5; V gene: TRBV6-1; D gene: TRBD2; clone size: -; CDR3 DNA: TGTGCCAGCAGATCGTCTACTAGCGGGTTGCCAGAGACCCAGTACTTC; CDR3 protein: CASRSSTSGLPETQYF